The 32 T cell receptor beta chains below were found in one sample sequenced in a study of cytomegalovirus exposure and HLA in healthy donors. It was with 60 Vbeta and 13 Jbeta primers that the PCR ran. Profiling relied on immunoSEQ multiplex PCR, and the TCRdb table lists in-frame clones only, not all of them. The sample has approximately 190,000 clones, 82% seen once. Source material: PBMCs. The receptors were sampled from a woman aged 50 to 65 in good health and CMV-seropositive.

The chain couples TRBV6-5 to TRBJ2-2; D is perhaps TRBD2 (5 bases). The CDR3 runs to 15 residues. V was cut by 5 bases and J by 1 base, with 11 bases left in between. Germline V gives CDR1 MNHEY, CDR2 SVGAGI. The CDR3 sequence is CASSLEAENTGELFF. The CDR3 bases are TGTGCCAGCAGTCTGGAGGCAGAGAACACCGGGGAGCTGTTTTTT.

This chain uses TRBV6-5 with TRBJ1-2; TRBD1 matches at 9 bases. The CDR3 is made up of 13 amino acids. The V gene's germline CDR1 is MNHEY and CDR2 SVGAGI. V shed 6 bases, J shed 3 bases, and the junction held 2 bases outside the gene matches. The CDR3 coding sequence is TGTGCCAGCAGGAGGACAGGGGACTATGGCTACACCTTC. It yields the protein CASRRTGDYGYTF.

The CDR3 sequence: CAVWTGTYEQYF. CDR3 DNA: TGTGCCGTATGGACAGGGACCTACGAGCAGTACTTC. V usage is TRBV28 and J usage is TRBJ2-7; 8 bases line up with TRBD1. Germline values: CDR1 MDHEN, CDR2 SYDVKM. There are 12 residues in the CDR3. V trimming: 11 bases; J trimming: 2 bases; junction bases outside the gene matches: 5.

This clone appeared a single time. In DNA form, the CDR3 reads TGTGCCAGCAGTGGACAGGAACGCTATGGCTACACCTTC. This gives the protein CASSGQERYGYTF. The chain recombines TRBV2 with TRBJ1-2, with D perhaps matching TRBD1 (6 bases). The V gene lost 4 bases and the J gene lost 4 bases, with 10 bases spanning the gap. The length of the CDR3 is 13 residues. Germline V gene sequence: CDR1 SNHLY, CDR2 FYNNEI. Together with reference TRBV2 and TRBJ1-2, the CDR3 gives the full variable domain: EPEVTQTPSHQVTQMGQEVILRCVPISNHLYFYWYRQILGQKVEFLVSFYNNEISEKSEIFDDQFSVERPDGSNFTLKIRSTKLEDSAMYFCASSGQERYGYTFGSGTRLTVV.

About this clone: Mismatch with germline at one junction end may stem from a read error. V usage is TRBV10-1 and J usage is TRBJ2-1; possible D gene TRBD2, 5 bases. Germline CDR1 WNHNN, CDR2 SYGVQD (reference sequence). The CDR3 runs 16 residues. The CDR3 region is CASSEMAETGYSEQFF. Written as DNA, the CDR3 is TGCGCCAGCAGTGAGATGGCGGAAACGGGGTACAGTGAGCAGTTCTTC.

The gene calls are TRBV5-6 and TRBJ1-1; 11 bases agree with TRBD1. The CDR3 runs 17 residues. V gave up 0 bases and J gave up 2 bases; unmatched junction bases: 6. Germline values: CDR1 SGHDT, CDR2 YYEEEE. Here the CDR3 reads CASSLAWDRGANTEAFF. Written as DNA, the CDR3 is TGTGCCAGCAGCTTGGCCTGGGACAGGGGGGCTAACACTGAAGCTTTCTTT.

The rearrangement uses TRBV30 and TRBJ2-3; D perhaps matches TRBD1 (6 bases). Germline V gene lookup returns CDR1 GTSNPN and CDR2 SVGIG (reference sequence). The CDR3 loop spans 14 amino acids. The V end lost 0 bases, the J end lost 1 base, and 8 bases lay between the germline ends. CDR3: CAWSVKGGTDTQYF. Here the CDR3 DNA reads TGTGCCTGGAGTGTAAAGGGGGGCACAGATACGCAGTATTTT.

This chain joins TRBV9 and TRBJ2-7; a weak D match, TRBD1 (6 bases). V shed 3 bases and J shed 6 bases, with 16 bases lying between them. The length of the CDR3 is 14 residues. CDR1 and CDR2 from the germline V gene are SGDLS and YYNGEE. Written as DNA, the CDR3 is TGTGCCAGCAGCGCAGGGACATTGGGTGGCGAGCAGTACTTC. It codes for CASSAGTLGGEQYF.

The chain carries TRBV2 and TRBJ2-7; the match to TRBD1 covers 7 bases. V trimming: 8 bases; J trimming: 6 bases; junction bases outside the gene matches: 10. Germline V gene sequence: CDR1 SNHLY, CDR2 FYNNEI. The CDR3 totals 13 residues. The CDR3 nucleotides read TGTGCCAGCCGCTATACAGGGGTGGGCGAGCAGTACTTC. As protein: CASRYTGVGEQYF. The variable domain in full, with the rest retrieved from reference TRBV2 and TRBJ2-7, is EPEVTQTPSHQVTQMGQEVILRCVPISNHLYFYWYRQILGQKVEFLVSFYNNEISEKSEIFDDQFSVERPDGSNFTLKIRSTKLEDSAMYFCASRYTGVGEQYFGPGTRLTVT.

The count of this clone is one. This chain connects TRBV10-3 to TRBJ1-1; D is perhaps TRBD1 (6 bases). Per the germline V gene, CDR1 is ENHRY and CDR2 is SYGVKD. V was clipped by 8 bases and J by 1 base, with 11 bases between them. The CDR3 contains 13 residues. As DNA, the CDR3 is TGTGCCATCGTAGGACAGCAGAACACTGAAGCTTTCTTT. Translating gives CAIVGQQNTEAFF.

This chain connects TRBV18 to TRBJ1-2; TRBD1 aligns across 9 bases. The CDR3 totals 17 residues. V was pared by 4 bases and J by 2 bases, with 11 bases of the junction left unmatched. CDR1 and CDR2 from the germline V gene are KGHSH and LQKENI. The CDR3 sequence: CASSLYTGGSSNYGYTF. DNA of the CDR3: TGTGCCAGCTCACTATATACAGGGGGCAGTTCAAACTATGGCTACACCTTC.

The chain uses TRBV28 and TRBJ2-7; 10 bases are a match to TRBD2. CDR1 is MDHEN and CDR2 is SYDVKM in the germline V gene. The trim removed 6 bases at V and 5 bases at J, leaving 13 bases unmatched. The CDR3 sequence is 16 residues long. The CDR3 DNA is TGTGCCAGCAGCCTTTCCCTAGCGGGAGCCGGTAACGAGCAGTACTTC. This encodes CASSLSLAGAGNEQYF.

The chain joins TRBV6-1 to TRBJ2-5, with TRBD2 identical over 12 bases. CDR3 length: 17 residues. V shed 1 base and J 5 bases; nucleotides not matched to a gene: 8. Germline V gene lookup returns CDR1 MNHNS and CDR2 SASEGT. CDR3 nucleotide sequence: TGTGCCAGCAGTGAAGGGAGACTAGCGGGGGCTCGGGAGACCCAGTACTTC. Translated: CASSEGRLAGARETQYF.

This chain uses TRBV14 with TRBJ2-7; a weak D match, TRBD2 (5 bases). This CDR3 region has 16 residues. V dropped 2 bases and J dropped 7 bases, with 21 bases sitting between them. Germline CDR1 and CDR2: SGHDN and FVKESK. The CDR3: CASSQIDTGFVGEQYF. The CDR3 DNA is TGTGCCAGCAGCCAAATAGACACGGGATTCGTCGGGGAGCAGTACTTC.

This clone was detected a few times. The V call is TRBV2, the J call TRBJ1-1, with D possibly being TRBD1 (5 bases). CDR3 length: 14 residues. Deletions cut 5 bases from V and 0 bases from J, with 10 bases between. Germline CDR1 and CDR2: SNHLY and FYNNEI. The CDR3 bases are TGTGCCAGCAGTATCAGGGCTCTGAACACTGAAGCTTTCTTT. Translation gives CASSIRALNTEAFF.

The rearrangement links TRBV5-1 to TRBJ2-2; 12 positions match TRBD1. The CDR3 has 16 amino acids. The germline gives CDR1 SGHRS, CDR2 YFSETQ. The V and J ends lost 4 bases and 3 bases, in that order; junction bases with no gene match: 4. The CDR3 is CASSRGQGADTGELFF. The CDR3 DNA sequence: TGCGCCAGCAGCCGGGGACAGGGGGCGGACACCGGGGAGCTGTTTTTT.

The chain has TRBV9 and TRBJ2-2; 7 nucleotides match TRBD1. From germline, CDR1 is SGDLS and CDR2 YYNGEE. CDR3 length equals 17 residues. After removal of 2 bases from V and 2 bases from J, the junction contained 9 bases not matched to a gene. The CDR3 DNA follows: TGTGCCAGCAGCGTCGCCTTGGACAGGAGAAACACCGGGGAGCTGTTTTTT. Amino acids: CASSVALDRRNTGELFF.

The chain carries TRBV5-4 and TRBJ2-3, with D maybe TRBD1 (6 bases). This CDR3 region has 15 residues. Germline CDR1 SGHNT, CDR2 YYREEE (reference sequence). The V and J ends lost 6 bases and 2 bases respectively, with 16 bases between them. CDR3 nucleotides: TGTGCCAGCAACAGGGTGGGAGCCGCCACAGATACGCAGTATTTT. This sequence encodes CASNRVGAATDTQYF. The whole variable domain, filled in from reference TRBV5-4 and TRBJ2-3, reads ETGVTQSPTHLIKTRGQQVTLRCSSQSGHNTVSWYQQALGQGPQFIFQYYREEENGRGNFPPRFSGLQFPNYSSELNVNALELDDSALYLCASNRVGAATDTQYFGPGTRLTVL.

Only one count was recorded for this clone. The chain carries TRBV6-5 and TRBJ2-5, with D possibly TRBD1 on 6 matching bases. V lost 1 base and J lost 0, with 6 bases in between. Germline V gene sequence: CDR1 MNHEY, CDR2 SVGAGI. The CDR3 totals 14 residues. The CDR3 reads CASSYWDNQETQYF. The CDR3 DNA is TGTGCCAGCAGTTACTGGGACAACCAAGAGACCCAGTACTTC.

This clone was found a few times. The CDR3 sequence is CASSFYLGLAGNSYEQYF. The CDR3 DNA reads TGTGCCAGCAGTTTCTACTTAGGACTAGCGGGGAACTCCTACGAGCAGTACTTC. The V gene is TRBV28, the J gene TRBJ2-7, with TRBD2 identical over 12 bases. The J segment lost 0 bases and the V segment lost 3 bases, leaving 9 bases of the junction unmatched. The V gene's germline CDR1 is MDHEN and CDR2 SYDVKM. The CDR3 consists of 18 residues.

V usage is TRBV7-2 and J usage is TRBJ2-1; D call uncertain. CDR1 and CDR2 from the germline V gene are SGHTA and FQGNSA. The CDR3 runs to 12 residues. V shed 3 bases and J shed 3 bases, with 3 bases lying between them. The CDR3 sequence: CASSFIYNEQFF. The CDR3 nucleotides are TGTGCCAGCAGCTTCATCTACAATGAGCAGTTCTTC.

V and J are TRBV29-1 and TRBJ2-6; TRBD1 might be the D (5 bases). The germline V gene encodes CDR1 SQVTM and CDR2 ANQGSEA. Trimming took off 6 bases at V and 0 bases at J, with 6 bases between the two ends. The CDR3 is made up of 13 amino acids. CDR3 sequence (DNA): TGCAGCGTCGACAGCTCTGGGGCCAACGTCCTGACTTTC. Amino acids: CSVDSSGANVLTF.

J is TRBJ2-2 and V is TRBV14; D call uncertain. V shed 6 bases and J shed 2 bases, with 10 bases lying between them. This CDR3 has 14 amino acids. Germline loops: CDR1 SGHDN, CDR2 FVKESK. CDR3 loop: CASRAGFNTGELFF. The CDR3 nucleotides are TGTGCCAGCAGAGCTGGTTTTAACACCGGGGAGCTGTTTTTT.

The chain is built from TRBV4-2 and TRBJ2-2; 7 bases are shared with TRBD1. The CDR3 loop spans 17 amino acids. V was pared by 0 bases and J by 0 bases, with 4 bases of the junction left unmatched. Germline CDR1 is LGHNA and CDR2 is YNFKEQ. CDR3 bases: TGTGCCAGCAGCCAAGAAGAGGGGGCCGCGAACACCGGGGAGCTGTTTTTT. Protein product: CASSQEEGAANTGELFF.

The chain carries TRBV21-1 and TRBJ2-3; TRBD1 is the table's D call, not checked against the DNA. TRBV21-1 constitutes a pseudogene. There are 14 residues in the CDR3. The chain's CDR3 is CASLGQGATDTQYF. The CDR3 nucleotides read TGTGCCAGTTTAGGACAGGGGGCAACAGATACGCAGTATTTT.

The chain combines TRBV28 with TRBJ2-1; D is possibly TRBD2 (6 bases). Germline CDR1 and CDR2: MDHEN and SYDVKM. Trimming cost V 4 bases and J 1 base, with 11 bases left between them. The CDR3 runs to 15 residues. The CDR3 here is CASSSLGGSYNEQFF. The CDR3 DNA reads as TGTGCCAGCAGTTCATTGGGGGGTTCCTACAATGAGCAGTTCTTC.

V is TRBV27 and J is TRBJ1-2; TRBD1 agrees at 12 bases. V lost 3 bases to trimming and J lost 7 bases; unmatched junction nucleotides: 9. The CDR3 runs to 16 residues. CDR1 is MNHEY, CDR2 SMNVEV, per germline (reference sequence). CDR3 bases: TGTGCCAGCAGTTTCCGACCGGGACAGGGGGCGGGTGGCTACACCTTC. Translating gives CASSFRPGQGAGGYTF.

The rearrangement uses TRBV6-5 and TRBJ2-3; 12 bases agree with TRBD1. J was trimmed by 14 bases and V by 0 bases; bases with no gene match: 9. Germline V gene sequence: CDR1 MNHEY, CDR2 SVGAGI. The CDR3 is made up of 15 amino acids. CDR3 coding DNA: TGTGCCAGCAGTTACTCCGGGACAGGGGGCCGGAGGAGGTATTTT. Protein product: CASSYSGTGGRRRYF.

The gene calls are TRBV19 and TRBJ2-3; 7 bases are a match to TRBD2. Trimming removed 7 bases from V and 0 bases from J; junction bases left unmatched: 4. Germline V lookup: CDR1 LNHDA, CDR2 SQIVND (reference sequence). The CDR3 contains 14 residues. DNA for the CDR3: TGTGCCAGTATGGCTAGCGGCAGCACAGATACGCAGTATTTT. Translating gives CASMASGSTDTQYF.

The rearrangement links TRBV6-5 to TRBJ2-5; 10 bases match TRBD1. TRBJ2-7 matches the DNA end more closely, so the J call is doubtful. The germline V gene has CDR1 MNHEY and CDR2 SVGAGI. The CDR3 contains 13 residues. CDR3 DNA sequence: TGTGCCGTGCGCCGGGACAGGGGCTACGAGCAGTACTTC. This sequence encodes CAVRRDRGYEQYF.

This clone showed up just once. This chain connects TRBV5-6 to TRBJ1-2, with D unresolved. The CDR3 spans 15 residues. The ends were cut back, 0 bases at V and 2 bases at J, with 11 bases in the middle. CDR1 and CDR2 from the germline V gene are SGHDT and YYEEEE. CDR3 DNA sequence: TGTGCCAGCAGCTTGGTTTCTGTAGTGAACTATGGCTACACCTTC. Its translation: CASSLVSVVNYGYTF.

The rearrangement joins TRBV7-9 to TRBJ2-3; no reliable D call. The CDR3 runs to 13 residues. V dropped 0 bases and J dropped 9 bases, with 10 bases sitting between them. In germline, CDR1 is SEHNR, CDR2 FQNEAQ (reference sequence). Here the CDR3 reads CASSLAPSQTQYF. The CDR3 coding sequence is TGTGCCAGCAGCTTAGCCCCTAGTCAAACGCAGTATTTT.